These T cell receptor beta chains were read from a single sample in a study of glioma-infiltrating T cells. From the multiplex PCR reads, TCRdb called clonotypes with MiXCR, one entry per CDR3 protein. The table lists approximately 120,000 distinct CDR3 sequences, 20% to 30% of them singletons. Sample: glioma tissue, nonneoplastic brain tissue, or PBMCs (not recorded which). Receptors originate from a human donor with low-grade glioma or glioblastoma, undergoing nonglioma brain surgery, or in good health (not recorded which). The CDR3 runs from the conserved cysteine through the conserved F or W. D genes are given only for firm matches. Expanded clones are given a class, and other clones once, few, many or no size at all.

abundance,d_gene,j_gene,v_gene,CDR3nt,CDR3aa
few,TRBD2,TRBJ2-3,TRBV5-1,TGCGCCAGCAGCTTGGCCCTACGGGGGGTTACAGATACGCAGTATTTT,CASSLALRGVTDTQYF
many,-,TRBJ2-1,TRBV5-1,TGCGCCAGCAGCTTGGCCACCTACAATGAGCAGTTCTTC,CASSLATYNEQFF
many,-,TRBJ1-2,TRBV2,TGTGCCAGCAGTCAACGGGGGAGGATGGACGTCAACTATGGCTACACCTTC,CASSQRGRMDVNYGYTF
many,-,TRBJ2-7,TRBV7-2,TGTGCCAGCAGCTTAGATTTTTCCTACGAGCAGTACTTC,CASSLDFSYEQYF
many,-,TRBJ1-5,TRBV6-2/TRBV6-3,TGTGCCAGCAGTTACTCGAAAGTTCAGCCCCAGCATTTT,CASSYSKVQPQHF
few,TRBD2,TRBJ2-1,TRBV19,TGTGCCAGTAACCCGGGACTAGCGTTCTACAATGAGCAGTTCTTC,CASNPGLAFYNEQFF
many,TRBD1,TRBJ1-5,TRBV7-9,TGTGCCAGCAGCTTAGAGGCCCCGTCGAGTTTGACAGGGGGCATCATCTATAGCAATCAGCCCCAGCATTTT,CASSLEAPSSLTGGIIYSNQPQHF
medium-sized,-,TRBJ2-5,TRBV6-2/TRBV6-3,TGTGCCAGCAGTAAGCTAGAGACCCAGTACTTC,CASSKLETQYF
many,TRBD1,TRBJ1-1,TRBV3-1,TGTGCCAGCAGCCAAGGTCCCGGGACAGGGATATCCACTGAAGCTTTCTTT,CASSQGPGTGISTEAFF
many,-,TRBJ1-1,TRBV20-1,TGCAGTGCTAGAAGGCAATTGAACACTGAAGCTTTCTTT,CSARRQLNTEAFF
few,-,TRBJ2-5,TRBV4-3,TGCGCCAGCAGCCAGGGGGAGGCAGGGGGAGGCGAGACCCAGTACTTC,CASSQGEAGGGETQYF
-,-,TRBJ2-5,TRBV20-1,TGCAGTGCTCGGAGTCCGCTTACGAACCAAGAGACCCAGTACTTC,CSARSPLTNQETQYF
-,TRBD2,TRBJ2-1,TRBV9,TGTGCCAGCAGCAATAGCGGGGCCTTCTACAATGAGCAGTTCTTC,CASSNSGAFYNEQFF
many,TRBD1,TRBJ2-7,TRBV6-1,TGTGCCAGCAGTGCACCAGGGGGCTACGAGCAGTACTTC,CASSAPGGYEQYF
-,TRBD1,TRBJ2-7,TRBV6-1,TGTGCCAGCAGATCGGACAGGGCCTACGAGCAGTACTTC,CASRSDRAYEQYF